One T cell receptor (beta chain) is described in this entry. The antigen is unknown. These data come from a study of T cell responses to AZD1222 COVID-19 vaccine. The study's findings and limits: The study found Spike-specific TCR breadth and depth rose after two AZD1222 doses. White British people made up most donors, females outnumbered males, and clonal diversity was possibly underestimated. In the spike-specific TCR repertoire, nearly half reportedly target unmutated variant regions. Baseline seropositivity occurred in only 5 or 6 AZD1222 recipients.

The ends were cut back, 0 bases at V and 4 bases at J, with 14 bases in the middle. This CDR3 is built from 16 residues. CDR1 SGHAT and CDR2 FQNNGV come from the germline V gene. Clones were sequenced by immunoSEQ multiplex PCR, and TCRdb holds only the in-frame ones, with some missing. The table lists approximately 190,000 clones, more than 90% of them singletons. The chain joins TRBV11-2 to TRBJ2-3, with D unresolved. The origin of this receptor is an adult who received the MenACWY meningococcal vaccine as a control. Source: peripheral blood, taken 28 days after the second dose of the MenACWY control vaccine. CDR3 sequence: CASSLDLGFPPDTQYF. The CDR3 DNA sequence: TGTGCCAGCAGCTTAGATCTCGGTTTCCCCCCAGATACGCAGTATTTT.